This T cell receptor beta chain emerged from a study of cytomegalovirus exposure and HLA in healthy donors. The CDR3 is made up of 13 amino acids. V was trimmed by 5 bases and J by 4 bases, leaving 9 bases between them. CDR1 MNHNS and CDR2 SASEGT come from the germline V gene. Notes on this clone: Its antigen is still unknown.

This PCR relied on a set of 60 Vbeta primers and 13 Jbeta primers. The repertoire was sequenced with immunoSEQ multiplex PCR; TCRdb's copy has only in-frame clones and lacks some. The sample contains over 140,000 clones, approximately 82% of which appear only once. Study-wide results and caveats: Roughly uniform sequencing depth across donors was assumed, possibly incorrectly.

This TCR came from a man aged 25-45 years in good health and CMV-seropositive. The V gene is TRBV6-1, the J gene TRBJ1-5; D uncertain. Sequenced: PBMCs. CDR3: CASSIHRNQPQHF. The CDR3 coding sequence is TGTGCCAGCAGTATCCACAGAAATCAGCCCCAGCATTTT.